The sequence of this TCR beta chain was determined in a study of T-cell reconstitution after alpha-beta-depleted transplantation in children. This CDR3 is 16 amino acids long. A library of TCRbeta sequences, prepared with unique molecular identifiers, was generated. TCRdb analysed the PCR reads with MiXCR anew, one entry per CDR3 protein. The table has approximately 630,000 distinct CDR3 sequences, around 13% seen once. The chain joins TRBV21-1 to TRBJ2-1; the D call TRBD1 from the table was never checked on the DNA. TRBV21-1 corresponds to a pseudogene. This receptor was obtained from a girl aged 2 to 9 with congenital amegakaryocytic thrombocytopenia, due to receive a stem cell transplant. Sequences were derived from PBMCs, sampled before TCRalphabeta/CD19-depleted stem cell transplant. CDR3 sequence: CASSKNPGTGWDEQFF. The CDR3 DNA follows: TGTGCCAGCAGCAAAAACCCCGGGACCGGCTGGGATGAGCAGTTCTTC.